The 32 T cell receptor beta chains reported below all come from one sample, sequenced in a study of blood T cells in healthy people across ages. Alongside a J-beta primer mix, a sample-barcoded 5' primer served in a second PCR lasting about 7 to 11 cycles. MiXCR was run by TCRdb on the 5' RACE reads, yielding one entry per CDR3 protein. Found here are 1.5 million to 2 million distinct CDR3 sequences, about two fifths of them singletons; the top ten hold under 25%. Specimen: blood. These receptors were obtained from a human donor in good health.

This clonotype came up once. The chain recombines TRBV5-1 with TRBJ1-4; no firm D call. Trimming pared 4 bases from V and 4 bases from J, leaving 17 bases between. This CDR3 spans 16 amino acids. From germline, CDR1 is SGHRS and CDR2 YFSETQ. The CDR3 nucleotides read TGCGCCAGCAGCATTCGTACAAGGACCGATAATGAAAAACTGTTTTTT. Amino acids: CASSIRTRTDNEKLFF.

This clonotype was detected once. The chain joins TRBV5-6 to TRBJ2-2; the D gene is possibly TRBD2 (5 bases). CDR3 size: 14 residues. Germline V CDR1 and CDR2: SGHDT, YYEEEE. V gave up 9 bases and J gave up 5 bases, with 17 bases separating them. The CDR3 sequence is CATEGIGGTGELFF. The CDR3 nucleotides read TGTGCCACCGAGGGAATTGGAGGAACCGGGGAGCTGTTTTTT.

The chain couples TRBV20-1 to TRBJ2-1; TRBD2 agrees at 9 bases. V trimming: 2 bases; J trimming: 3 bases; junction bases outside the gene matches: 8. Per the germline V gene, CDR1 is DFQATT and CDR2 is SNEGSKA (reference sequence). This CDR3 has 16 residues. The CDR3 spells CSARSVAGDFYNEQFF. CDR3 nucleotide sequence: TGCAGTGCTAGATCGGTAGCGGGAGATTTCTACAATGAGCAGTTCTTC.

This clonotype was seen a few times. DNA for the CDR3: TGTGCCACCTTTAGCGGGGGGGCCCACGAGCAGTACTTC. As protein: CATFSGGAHEQYF. The chain carries TRBV10-3 and TRBJ2-7, with 11 nucleotides matching TRBD2. Germline loops: CDR1 ENHRY, CDR2 SYGVKD. The CDR3 is 13 residues long. V trimming: 10 bases; J trimming: 5 bases; junction bases outside the gene matches: 7.

The sample holds a few counts of this clonotype. The V gene is TRBV7-9, the J gene TRBJ2-3; TRBD2 agrees at 7 bases. Germline V gene lookup returns CDR1 SEHNR and CDR2 FQNEAQ (reference sequence). The CDR3 is 16 residues long. V lost 4 bases, J lost 1 base, and 8 bases stayed unmatched. The CDR3 DNA sequence: TGTGCCAGCAGCTGGAGTCTCAGCGGGGGCACAGATACGCAGTATTTT. Its protein product is CASSWSLSGGTDTQYF.

The rearrangement uses TRBV6-2 or TRBV6-3 and TRBJ2-3; the match to TRBD2 covers 8 bases. Germline CDR1 MNHEY, CDR2 SVGEGT. Germline trimming cut 6 bases from V and 3 bases from J; bases unmatched to any gene: 14. There are 17 residues in the CDR3. The CDR3 loop is CASSSELAVYFTDTQYF. The CDR3 coding sequence is TGTGCCAGCAGCTCCGAACTAGCGGTATATTTTACAGATACGCAGTATTTT.

This sequence joins TRBV2 and TRBJ2-1; possibly TRBD2 for D (6 bases). The DNA end lines up better with TRBJ2-7; the J call may be wrong. The germline V gene has CDR1 SNHLY and CDR2 FYNNEI. The CDR3 covers 14 residues. The CDR3 sequence: CASGKRGTYNEQYF. CDR3 nucleotides: TGTGCCAGCGGCAAACGAGGGACTTACAATGAGCAGTACTTC.

This clonotype has a handful of counts. The chain joins TRBV12-3 or TRBV12-4 to TRBJ2-5; possibly TRBD1 or TRBD2 for D (5 bases each). The end of the DNA is better explained by TRBJ2-7, so the J call may be wrong. This CDR3 has 14 amino acids. The CDR3: CASTAGTAIGEQYF. The DNA of the CDR3 is TGTGCCAGCACCGCCGGGACCGCTATAGGCGAGCAGTACTTC.

This clonotype was detected ten times or more. The chain is built from TRBV7-8 and TRBJ1-2; D call uncertain. Trimming left V 1 base short and J 1 base short, with 7 bases between. CDR1 is SGHVS, CDR2 FQNEAQ, per germline. There are 14 residues in the CDR3. The CDR3 sequence is CASSLGPDNYGYTF. Here the CDR3 DNA reads TGTGCCAGCAGCTTAGGTCCTGATAACTATGGCTACACCTTC.

This clonotype has more than one count but fewer than ten. This rearrangement joins TRBV7-2 to TRBJ2-3; 8 positions match TRBD2. V shed 5 bases and J 2 bases; nucleotides not matched to a gene: 3. Looked up from germline, CDR1 is SGHTA and CDR2 is FQGNSA. This CDR3 contains 14 residues. The CDR3 reads CASSVSGTTDTQYF. DNA of the CDR3: TGTGCCAGCAGCGTTAGCGGGACCACAGATACGCAGTATTTT.

Only a few counts were recorded for this clonotype. The chain uses TRBV12-3 or TRBV12-4 and TRBJ1-2; D gene ambiguous. With 4 bases removed from V and 4 bases from J, the gap between germline ends came to 13 bases. CDR3 length: 14 residues. The CDR3 DNA follows: TGTGCCAGCAGTTCCTCTGGGCGGATCTATGGCTACACCTTC. Protein: CASSSSGRIYGYTF.

CDR3 in DNA: TGTGCCAGCAGCCCGATAAGGCCCCGACAGGGGAATGGCTACACCTTC. This gives the protein CASSPIRPRQGNGYTF. This chain joins TRBV6-2 or TRBV6-3 and TRBJ1-2; 8 nucleotides agree with TRBD1. Germline loops: CDR1 MNHEY, CDR2 SVGEGT. V shed 6 bases, J shed 6 bases, and the junction held 15 bases outside the gene matches. This CDR3 has 16 residues.

This clonotype was recorded a few times. As DNA, the CDR3 is TGTGCCAGCAGCCAACAAACAGGAAAACTGTTTTTT. Residues: CASSQQTGKLFF. The chain has TRBV14 and TRBJ1-4, with TRBD1 as a possible D gene (5 bases). Per the germline V gene, CDR1 is SGHDN and CDR2 is FVKESK. The CDR3 is made up of 12 amino acids. Between the trimmed V and J ends, which lost 2 bases and 10 bases, there was a span of 8 bases.

This chain links TRBV28 with TRBJ2-1, with D unresolved. The CDR3 length is 12 residues. Germline CDR1 reads MDHEN; CDR2 reads SYDVKM. The V end lost 3 bases, the J end lost 7 bases, and 7 bases lay between the germline ends. In nucleotides, the CDR3 is TGTGCCAGCAGTTTCCCTATTAATGAGCAGTTCTTC. This translates into CASSFPINEQFF. Full variable domain (outside the CDR3, taken from reference TRBV28 and TRBJ2-1): DVKVTQSSRYLVKRTGEKVFLECVQDMDHENMFWYRQDPGLGLRLIYFSYDVKMKEKGDIPEGYSVSREKKERFSLILESASTNQTSMYLCASSFPINEQFFGPGTRLTVL.

This clonotype occurred a few times. The chain is built from TRBV10-3 and TRBJ1-1; 7 bases line up with TRBD1. There are 13 residues in the CDR3. CDR1 and CDR2 from the germline V gene are ENHRY and SYGVKD. V was clipped by 10 bases and J by 1 base; unmatched bases: 6. CDR3 nucleotide sequence: TGTGCCACCTCCGGGACAGAGAACACTGAAGCTTTCTTT. Protein: CATSGTENTEAFF.

The rearrangement joins TRBV20-1 to TRBJ2-7, with 9 bases lining up with TRBD1. This CDR3 is built from 16 residues. Losses at the gene ends were 6 bases for V and 2 bases for J; bases not matched to a gene: 14. Germline V CDR1 and CDR2: DFQATT, SNEGSKA (reference sequence). The chain's CDR3 is CSARRTGATLAYEQYF. The CDR3 nucleotides are TGCAGTGCAAGAAGGACAGGGGCCACCTTAGCCTACGAGCAGTACTTC.

The table lists this clonotype with a few counts. The rearrangement joins TRBV18 to TRBJ2-7; 7 positions agree with TRBD1. V lost 4 bases, J lost 5 bases, and 8 bases stayed unmatched. The CDR3 runs 14 residues. Germline V CDR1 and CDR2: KGHSH, LQKENI. For the CDR3, the DNA is TGTGCCAGCTCACGACGACAGGGATCGGACGAGCAGTACTTC. Its translation: CASSRRQGSDEQYF.

This clonotype was observed at least ten times. The genes are TRBV24-1 and TRBJ2-1; 10 bases match TRBD1. CDR1 is KGHDR, CDR2 SFDVKD, per germline. V lost 9 bases to trimming and J lost 8 bases; unmatched junction nucleotides: 9. This CDR3 region has 14 residues. The CDR3 here is CATSRDRGGHEQFF. CDR3 DNA sequence: TGTGCCACCTCGCGGGACAGGGGAGGTCATGAGCAGTTCTTC.

This clonotype occurred once. The CDR3 protein is CASSSTGTGGLYGYTF. As DNA, the CDR3 is TGTGCCAGCAGTTCGACCGGGACAGGGGGGCTATATGGCTACACCTTC. V and J are TRBV12-3 or TRBV12-4 and TRBJ1-2; TRBD1 matches 11 bases. With 4 bases clipped from V and 5 bases from J, the junction kept 9 bases outside the gene matches. The CDR3 length is 16 residues.

The gene calls are TRBV6-4 and TRBJ2-1, with 14 bases that match TRBD2. This CDR3 has 17 amino acids. Per germline, CDR1 MRHNA and CDR2 SNTAGT. V shed 2 bases, J shed 7 bases, and the junction held 7 bases outside the gene matches. CDR3 region: CASSDHGTSGGLNEQFF. The CDR3, as DNA: TGTGCCAGCAGTGACCACGGGACTAGCGGGGGACTTAATGAGCAGTTCTTC.

This sequence joins TRBV28 and TRBJ2-7; possibly TRBD2 for D (5 bases). This CDR3 comprises 15 residues. Germline CDR1 MDHEN, CDR2 SYDVKM. The V end was cut by 7 bases, the J end by 5 bases, with 21 bases between. The CDR3 here is CASKVGGLLSHEQYF. The CDR3 DNA sequence: TGTGCCAGCAAGGTCGGAGGTCTCCTGAGCCACGAGCAGTACTTC.

CDR3 region: CASSHGLSGDSYTF. The CDR3 region has the DNA TGCGCCAGCAGCCACGGCCTAAGTGGGGATAGCTACACCTTC. The chain employs TRBV4-3 and TRBJ1-2; no clear D gene. This CDR3 spans 14 amino acids. Trimming shortened V by 3 bases and J by 9 bases, and 17 bases separated the two germline ends. Germline V gives CDR1 LGHNA, CDR2 YSLEER.

The rearrangement links TRBV7-2 to TRBJ1-5; D might be TRBD1 (5 bases). From germline, CDR1 is SGHTA and CDR2 FQGNSA. V shed 3 bases and J shed 4 bases, with 16 bases lying between them. The CDR3 is 16 residues long. The CDR3, as DNA: TGTGCCAGCAGCTTGTCCCCCGGCAGGGAGAATCAGCCCCAGCATTTT. This translates into CASSLSPGRENQPQHF.

Note on this clonotype: Possible read error: a much larger clone is one base away. The rearrangement uses TRBV20-1 and TRBJ1-2; D remains unclear. V shed 2 bases and J shed 8 bases, with 9 bases lying between them. The CDR3 has 11 amino acids. Per germline, CDR1 DFQATT and CDR2 SNEGSKA (reference sequence). The CDR3 nucleotides are TGCAGTGCTAGAAGGGATGGAGGCTACACCTTC. Translated: CSARRDGGYTF.

The V gene is TRBV7-2, the J gene TRBJ1-5, with D perhaps matching TRBD1 (5 bases). The CDR3 loop spans 15 amino acids. Germline assignment: CDR1 SGHTA and CDR2 FQGNSA. Deletions cut 1 base from V and 8 bases from J, with 15 bases between. CDR3 loop: CASSLEGSGVEPQHF. The CDR3 DNA is TGTGCCAGCAGCTTAGAGGGGTCTGGAGTTGAGCCCCAGCATTTT. The entire variable domain, with the rest obtained from reference TRBV7-2 and TRBJ1-5, is as follows: GAGVSQSPSNKVTEKGKDVELRCDPISGHTALYWYRQSLGQGLEFLIYFQGNSAPDKSGLPSDRFSAERTGGSVSTLTIQRTQQEDSAVYLCASSLEGSGVEPQHFGDGTRLSIL.

Worth noting for this clonotype: It may be a read error: a sequence one base away is much more abundant. The chain carries TRBV29-1 and TRBJ2-5, with D perhaps matching TRBD1 (6 bases). Germline V lookup: CDR1 SQVTM, CDR2 ANQGSEA. This CDR3 has 13 residues. Trimming stripped 4 bases from V and 4 bases from J, with 13 bases between. CDR3 amino acids: CSVGTVGVETQYF. In DNA form, the CDR3 reads TGCAGCGTTGGGACAGTCGGGGTAGAGACCCAGTACTTC.

V usage is TRBV7-9 and J usage is TRBJ2-5, with 9 positions matching TRBD1. J gave up 2 bases and V 4 bases, and 11 bases lay outside the gene matches. The CDR3 extends over 17 amino acids. Looked up from germline, CDR1 is SEHNR and CDR2 is FQNEAQ (reference sequence). The CDR3 protein is CASSYSGTGRVQETQYF. DNA for the CDR3: TGTGCCAGCAGCTATTCCGGGACAGGGCGGGTTCAAGAGACCCAGTACTTC.

The chain recombines TRBV2 with TRBJ2-5, with D maybe TRBD1 (6 bases). Germline V gene lookup returns CDR1 SNHLY and CDR2 FYNNEI. This CDR3 region has 15 residues. Trimming pared 1 base from V and 4 bases from J, leaving 13 bases between. The CDR3 DNA reads TGTGCCAGCAGTGAAGGGGGGCCCCAGATAGAGACCCAGTACTTC. It translates to CASSEGGPQIETQYF.

With respect to this clonotype: This may arise from a read error, as a much more abundant clone is one base away. The chain uses TRBV2 and TRBJ1-5; TRBD1 might be the D (5 bases). The CDR3 covers 16 residues. From germline, CDR1 is SNHLY and CDR2 FYNNEI. The CDR3 bases are TGTGCCAGCAGTGCAGACACAGGAGTACGGAATCAGCTCCAGCATTTT. As protein: CASSADTGVRNQLQHF.

This clonotype was counted between two and nine times. This sequence joins TRBV7-2 and TRBJ2-5, with 7 bases identical to TRBD1. The CDR3 runs 15 residues. The germline gives CDR1 SGHTA, CDR2 FQGNSA. The junction had 8 bases not matched to a gene; V was cut back by 5 bases and J by 2 bases. The CDR3 DNA follows: TGTGCCAGCAGCACCTGGGACAGCGAACAAGAGACCCAGTACTTC. Translation gives CASSTWDSEQETQYF.

The CDR3 DNA is TGTGCCAGCAGCTTAAGAGGGGGACTAGCGGAGACCCAGTACTTC. Protein sequence: CASSLRGGLAETQYF. The rearrangement links TRBV7-3 to TRBJ2-5, with 10 bases fitting TRBD2. The germline CDR1 and CDR2 sequences are SGHTA and FQGTGA. J lost 5 bases, V lost 1 base, and 4 bases had no gene match. The CDR3 totals 15 residues. The full variable domain, its missing parts supplied by reference TRBV7-3 and TRBJ2-5, is GAGVSQTPSNKVTEKGKYVELRCDPISGHTALYWYRQSLGQGPEFLIYFQGTGAADDSGLPNDRFFAVRPEGSVSTLKIQRTERGDSAVYLCASSLRGGLAETQYFGPGTRLLVL.

V is TRBV4-1 and J is TRBJ1-1, with TRBD1 matching 9 bases. CDR1 is MGHRA, CDR2 YSYEKL, per germline. The CDR3 covers 15 residues. V lost 1 base to trimming and J lost 0 bases; unmatched junction nucleotides: 0. The CDR3 DNA follows: TGCGCCAGCAGCCAAGGACAGGGGGTGAACACTGAAGCTTTCTTT. It codes for CASSQGQGVNTEAFF.